The 19 T cell receptor beta chains listed next were all sequenced from one sample in a study of response to subunit inactivated influenza vaccine. One entry per CDR3 protein, called by TCRdb with MiXCR from the RT-PCR reads. The table includes roughly 760,000 distinct CDR3 sequences, 21% detected once. The specimen was PBMCs from blood, collected about 5 days after vaccination. Receptors were obtained from a man in his fifties who received an inactivated influenza vaccine.

V gene TRBV10-3 combines with J gene TRBJ2-3; D unresolved. Trimming stripped 6 bases from V and 6 bases from J, with 16 bases between. The germline CDR1 and CDR2 sequences are ENHRY and SYGVKD. The CDR3 loop spans 14 amino acids. The CDR3 is CAIRGDLDWDTQYF. For the CDR3, the DNA is TGTGCCATCAGGGGTGACCTAGATTGGGATACGCAGTATTTT.

In its sample, this clonotype was seen a few times. This chain joins TRBV6-1 and TRBJ2-5, with D possibly TRBD1 on 6 matching bases. CDR3 size: 15 residues. Germline CDR1 MNHNS, CDR2 SASEGT. V was trimmed by 7 bases and J by 1 base, leaving 16 bases between them. CDR3 DNA: TGTGCCAGCAACCCCATCGTGGGGGCCCAAGAGACCCAGTACTTC. It translates to CASNPIVGAQETQYF.

The chain links TRBV7-8 to TRBJ1-5; D is unclear. Germline V gene lookup returns CDR1 SGHVS and CDR2 FQNEAQ. The germline V and J ends were trimmed by 5 bases and 4 bases, with 18 bases remaining between them. The CDR3 is made up of 16 amino acids. CDR3 bases: TGTGCCAGCAGCCCATTAGTCGGTCGCAAAAATCAGCCCCAGCATTTT. Translated: CASSPLVGRKNQPQHF. Filled out from reference TRBV7-8 and TRBJ1-5, the complete variable domain reads GAGVSQSPRYKVAKRGQDVALRCDPISGHVSLFWYQQALGQGPEFLTYFQNEAQLDKSGLPSDRFFAERPEGSVSTLKIQRTQQEDSAVYLCASSPLVGRKNQPQHFGDGTRLSIL.

This clonotype was seen a handful of times. The chain links TRBV12-3 or TRBV12-4 to TRBJ2-2, with D unresolved. V dropped 7 bases and J dropped 8 bases, with 8 bases sitting between them. CDR3 length equals 11 residues. The CDR3 DNA reads as TGTGCCAGCACCATCAGTGGGGAGCTGTTTTTT. Translation: CASTISGELFF.

CDR3 bases: TGTGCCAGCAGCCAATTACGACATTCAGGAAACACCATATATTTT. The encoded protein is CASSQLRHSGNTIYF. V usage is TRBV16 and J usage is TRBJ1-3; D remains unclear. The germline V gene encodes CDR1 KGHSY and CDR2 FQNENV. V shed 1 base and J shed 4 bases, with 11 bases lying between them. CDR3 length equals 15 residues.

The chain couples TRBV5-1 to TRBJ2-7; 10 bases fit TRBD1. Germline loops: CDR1 SGHRS, CDR2 YFSETQ. This CDR3 contains 17 residues. The ends lost 4 bases at V and 4 bases at J; junction bases unmatched: 14. CDR3 residues: CASSGRGQGKVGYEQYF. For the CDR3, the DNA is TGCGCCAGCAGCGGACGGGGACAGGGGAAAGTAGGATACGAGCAGTACTTC.

The rearrangement links TRBV4-3 to TRBJ1-1; D is possibly TRBD1 (6 bases). V was cut by 0 bases and J by 8 bases, with 16 bases left in between. The CDR3 totals 15 residues. Germline CDR1 and CDR2: LGHNA and YSLEER. The CDR3 loop reads CASSQDGQINSEAFF. CDR3 nucleotides: TGCGCCAGCAGCCAAGATGGACAGATAAACTCCGAAGCTTTCTTT.

The chain uses TRBV4-3 and TRBJ2-1, with 11 bases identical to TRBD2. The trim removed 3 bases at V and 5 bases at J, leaving 6 bases unmatched. The CDR3 is made up of 16 amino acids. From germline, CDR1 is LGHNA and CDR2 YSLEER. CDR3 nucleotide sequence: TGCGCCAGCAGCCAGGCGGGACTAGCGGCGGACAATGAGCAGTTCTTC. Its translation: CASSQAGLAADNEQFF.

The chain recombines TRBV20-1 with TRBJ1-5; tentative D call: TRBD1 (5 bases). The CDR3 has 12 amino acids. With 5 bases removed from V and 11 bases from J, the gap between germline ends came to 16 bases. In germline, CDR1 is DFQATT, CDR2 SNEGSKA (reference sequence). The CDR3 is CSAATSQGAQHF. CDR3 nucleotide sequence: TGCAGTGCTGCGACCTCCCAAGGGGCCCAGCATTTT.

This clonotype was seen repeatedly, ten times or more. The gene calls are TRBV7-9 and TRBJ2-3, with 12 positions matching TRBD2. The CDR3 has 16 residues. Germline CDR1 SEHNR, CDR2 FQNEAQ (reference sequence). V lost 5 bases, J lost 5 bases, and 8 bases stayed unmatched. In DNA form, the CDR3 reads TGTGCCAGCAGCACCTGGACTAGCGGGACAGGAGATACGCAGTATTTT. Translated, it gives CASSTWTSGTGDTQYF.

This clonotype occurred many times. V gene TRBV11-2 combines with J gene TRBJ2-1; TRBD1 matches at 9 bases. Germline CDR1 is SGHAT and CDR2 is FQNNGV. CDR3 length: 14 amino acids. The ends lost 8 bases at V and 5 bases at J; junction bases unmatched: 7. The CDR3: CASHMGQGNNEQFF. CDR3 in DNA: TGTGCCAGCCACATGGGACAGGGAAACAATGAGCAGTTCTTC.

Ten or more counts support this clonotype. V usage is TRBV12-3 or TRBV12-4 and J usage is TRBJ1-2; the match to TRBD1 covers 7 bases. The CDR3 loop spans 15 amino acids. V shed 1 base, J shed 5 bases, and the junction held 7 bases outside the gene matches. CDR3 sequence: CASSLEGQLGYGYTF. CDR3 coding DNA: TGTGCCAGCAGTTTAGAGGGACAGTTGGGGTATGGCTACACCTTC.

This clonotype was counted a few times. The rearrangement links TRBV15 to TRBJ2-2, with D maybe TRBD2 (7 bases). Germline V gene lookup returns CDR1 LNHNV and CDR2 YYDKDF (reference sequence). The CDR3 is made up of 16 amino acids. V lost 8 bases to trimming and J lost 2 bases, with 18 bases between them. The CDR3 DNA follows: TGTGCCACCGTTCCCGGGGGGCACGTAAACACCGGGGAGCTGTTTTTT. As protein: CATVPGGHVNTGELFF.

The rearrangement links TRBV29-1 to TRBJ2-7; weak D call: TRBD1 (5 bases). V lost 6 bases and J lost 0, with 15 bases in between. Germline CDR1 is SQVTM and CDR2 is ANQGSEA. The CDR3 length is 14 residues. In DNA form, the CDR3 reads TGCAGCGTGAGACCTCAGGGATTCTCCTACGAGCAGTACTTC. Amino acids: CSVRPQGFSYEQYF.

The chain has TRBV28 and TRBJ2-4; tentatively, D is TRBD1 or TRBD2 (5 bases each). CDR1 MDHEN and CDR2 SYDVKM come from the germline V gene. The V and J ends lost 5 bases and 4 bases respectively, with 15 bases between them. CDR3 length: 15 amino acids. The CDR3 region has the DNA TGTGCCAGCAGTCCGAAGATGGGGGTTAAAAACATTCAGTACTTC. As protein: CASSPKMGVKNIQYF. Full variable domain (rest looked up from reference TRBV28 and TRBJ2-4): DVKVTQSSRYLVKRTGEKVFLECVQDMDHENMFWYRQDPGLGLRLIYFSYDVKMKEKGDIPEGYSVSREKKERFSLILESASTNQTSMYLCASSPKMGVKNIQYFGAGTRLSVL.

The V call is TRBV20-1, the J call TRBJ2-3, with D possibly matching TRBD1 (6 bases). The V end was cut by 3 bases, the J end by 4 bases, with 11 bases between. Germline lookup yields CDR1 DFQATT and CDR2 SNEGSKA (reference sequence). This CDR3 spans 13 amino acids. CDR3 protein: CSARTGSADTQYF. Written as DNA, the CDR3 is TGCAGTGCTAGGACAGGTAGTGCAGATACGCAGTATTTT.

V gene TRBV20-1 combines with J gene TRBJ2-6; no clear D. Germline-derived CDR1 and CDR2 are DFQATT and SNEGSKA (reference sequence). The CDR3 covers 13 residues. V was pared by 0 bases and J by 4 bases, with 4 bases between. CDR3 region: CSAREDGANVLTF. In nucleotides, the CDR3 is TGCAGTGCTAGAGAGGACGGGGCCAACGTCCTGACTTTC.

This clonotype was seen only once. The gene calls are TRBV20-1 and TRBJ2-5; 8 nucleotides agree with TRBD2. The CDR3 runs to 14 residues. V was pared by 3 bases and J by 4 bases, with 7 bases of the junction left unmatched. Germline V gives CDR1 DFQATT, CDR2 SNEGSKA (reference sequence). CDR3 sequence: CSARVSRGGETQYF. The CDR3 nucleotides read TGCAGTGCTAGGGTTAGCCGGGGGGGAGAGACCCAGTACTTC.

There are a few counts of this clonotype. This chain uses TRBV6-5 with TRBJ1-2, with unresolved D. The germline CDR1 and CDR2 sequences are MNHEY and SVGAGI. V gave up 4 bases and J gave up 5 bases, with 14 bases separating them. This CDR3 is built from 14 residues. CDR3 sequence reads: CASSSQGLGYGYTF. In DNA form, the CDR3 reads TGTGCCAGCAGTTCCCAAGGTTTAGGATATGGCTACACCTTC.